The 29 T cell receptor beta chains below all came from one sample that was sequenced in a study of blood T cells in healthy people across ages. PCR was performed a second time for roughly 7 to 12 cycles using a sample-barcoded 5' primer and a J-beta primer mix. TCRdb fed the 5' RACE reads into MiXCR, producing one record per CDR3 protein. The sample includes 800,000 to 950,000 distinct CDR3 sequences, under 35% seen only once; the top ten take 10% to 13%. This same sample was also taken into another study, of T cells of mothers and their children.

Sequenced: blood. These receptor sequences come from a woman in her forties in good health.

This clonotype was seen a few times. The chain carries TRBV6-1 and TRBJ2-4, with a tentative D call TRBD2 (5 bases). CDR1 and CDR2 (germline): MNHNS, SASEGT. V was pared by 6 bases and J by 1 base, with 22 bases between. This CDR3 comprises 18 residues. CDR3 coding DNA: TGTGCCAGCAGCCTCGTGAGGTTGGACTTCGCGGCCAAAAACATTCAGTACTTC. This gives the protein CASSLVRLDFAAKNIQYF.

CDR3 protein: CASSLDLTSGGTQYF. The CDR3 region has the DNA TGCGCCAGCAGCCTCGACCTTACTAGCGGGGGGACCCAGTACTTC. The chain links TRBV5-1 to TRBJ2-5; TRBD2 aligns across 11 bases. From germline, CDR1 is SGHRS and CDR2 YFSETQ. V was clipped by 4 bases and J by 7 bases; unmatched bases: 9. The CDR3 is 15 amino acids.

Notes on this clonotype: An end of the junction differs from the germline gene, which may be a read error. The CDR3 loop is CAGSKTPGYPEAFF. CDR3 DNA: TGTGCCGGCAGTAAAACCCCAGGATATCCTGAAGCTTTCTTT. This chain links TRBV27 with TRBJ1-1; D call uncertain. There are 14 residues in the CDR3. Germline V gives CDR1 MNHEY, CDR2 SMNVEV (reference sequence).

This CDR3 reads CASSLARLAGRSYEQYF. DNA for the CDR3: TGTGCCAGCAGTTTAGCCCGACTAGCGGGGAGGTCCTACGAGCAGTACTTC. This sequence joins TRBV28 and TRBJ2-7; the match to TRBD2 covers 11 bases. Germline V gives CDR1 MDHEN, CDR2 SYDVKM. V was pared by 2 bases and J by 1 base, with 7 bases of the junction left unmatched. The CDR3 runs to 17 residues.

Ten or more counts support this clonotype. The chain links TRBV3-1 to TRBJ2-5; D possibly corresponds to TRBD2 (7 bases). CDR3 size: 15 residues. V was pared by 1 base and J by 4 bases, with 13 bases between. Germline V gene data show CDR1 as LGHDT and CDR2 as YNNKEL (reference sequence). The CDR3 DNA reads as TGTGCCAGCAGCCAAGTTGGACAGCGGGGAGAGACCCAGTACTTC. It yields the protein CASSQVGQRGETQYF.

This clonotype was seen a few times. The rearrangement uses TRBV4-1 and TRBJ1-5, with TRBD1 as a possible D gene (6 bases). The CDR3 has 15 amino acids. Germline CDR1 MGHRA, CDR2 YSYEKL. Trimming removed 0 bases at V and 2 bases at J, with 8 bases between. CDR3 coding DNA: TGCGCCAGCAGCCAAGAGGGGGCCGGCAATCAGCCCCAGCATTTT. Its translation: CASSQEGAGNQPQHF.

This clonotype was recorded many times. The chain uses TRBV11-2 and TRBJ2-1; D may match TRBD1 or TRBD2 (6 bases each). The germline V gene has CDR1 SGHAT and CDR2 FQNNGV. The CDR3 contains 15 residues. V was cut by 2 bases and J by 4 bases, with 12 bases left in between. As DNA, the CDR3 is TGTGCCAGCAGCTTAAGGGGGGCAATGTACAATGAGCAGTTCTTC. This sequence encodes CASSLRGAMYNEQFF.

This clonotype was recorded at least ten times. The V call is TRBV10-3, the J call TRBJ2-7, with 10 bases identical to TRBD2. V was clipped by 4 bases and J by 3 bases; unmatched bases: 0. The CDR3 covers 13 residues. Germline V lookup: CDR1 ENHRY, CDR2 SYGVKD. The chain's CDR3 is CAISGTSGYEQYF. CDR3 coding DNA: TGTGCCATCAGTGGGACTAGCGGCTACGAGCAGTACTTC.

The chain employs TRBV7-3 and TRBJ2-1, with TRBD1 as a possible D gene (6 bases). Trimming shortened V by 0 bases and J by 4 bases, and 13 bases separated the two germline ends. CDR3 size: 16 residues. Germline loops: CDR1 SGHTA, CDR2 FQGTGA. As DNA, the CDR3 is TGTGCCAGCAGCTTAACTAGGGGGTCCCTATACAATGAGCAGTTCTTC. Its translation is CASSLTRGSLYNEQFF.

This clonotype was seen a few times. The chain joins TRBV5-1 to TRBJ1-6; 9 bases are shared with TRBD1. Germline assignment: CDR1 SGHRS and CDR2 YFSETQ. J was trimmed by 10 bases and V by 2 bases; bases with no gene match: 4. The CDR3 has 14 amino acids. CDR3 residues: CASSLQGASSPLHF. In DNA form, the CDR3 reads TGCGCCAGCAGCTTACAGGGGGCTTCGTCACCCCTCCACTTT.

Ten or more counts support this clonotype. V and J are TRBV29-1 and TRBJ2-1; TRBD1 matches at 8 bases. With 4 bases clipped from V and 12 bases from J, the junction kept 8 bases outside the gene matches. The CDR3 runs to 12 residues. CDR1 SQVTM and CDR2 ANQGSEA come from the germline V gene. CDR3 sequence (DNA): TGCAGCGTTGGTGACAGGGGTAATCGGCAGTTCTTC. Protein sequence: CSVGDRGNRQFF.

As for this clonotype: One junction end disagrees with the germline gene, perhaps due to a read error. V is TRBV3-1 and J is TRBJ2-4; a possible D gene is TRBD2 (6 bases). The CDR3 runs to 13 residues. Germline CDR1 LGHDT, CDR2 YNNKEL (reference sequence). This CDR3 is CAGSSGGADIQYF. Written as DNA, the CDR3 is TGTGCCGGCAGCTCTGGCGGGGCCGACATTCAGTACTTC.

The chain joins TRBV7-2 to TRBJ2-7; possible D gene TRBD2, 6 bases. The J call may be in error: the DNA end matches TRBJ2-5 better. The CDR3 sequence is 15 residues long. Per germline, CDR1 SGHTA and CDR2 FQGNSA. As DNA, the CDR3 is TGTGCCAGCAGACCCTTGGGGGGAGGTCTCGAGACCCAGTACTTC. Encoded protein: CASRPLGGGLETQYF.

Note on this clonotype: This may stem from a read error, because a much larger clone lies one nucleotide away. The rearrangement joins TRBV4-1 to TRBJ1-5; no firm D call. The length of the CDR3 is 15 residues. Per germline, CDR1 MGHRA and CDR2 YSYEKL. CDR3 coding DNA: TGCGCCGGCAGCCAAGAAGAGTACGTCACGGAGCCCCAGCATTTT. Protein sequence: CAGSQEEYVTEPQHF.

This clonotype was seen a handful of times. The genes are TRBV20-1 and TRBJ2-6; D unclear. This CDR3 contains 16 residues. Germline V gene data show CDR1 as DFQATT and CDR2 as SNEGSKA (reference sequence). Between the trimmed V and J ends, which lost 1 base and 1 base, there was a span of 11 bases. CDR3 coding DNA: TGCAGTGCTAGAGTGGCAGGAGAATCTGGGGCCAACGTCCTGACTTTC. This sequence encodes CSARVAGESGANVLTF.

CDR3 sequence (DNA): TGTGCCAGTAGTATTGGGAGCGGGGGGGCAGGCAATGAGCAGTTCTTC. Translated, it gives CASSIGSGGAGNEQFF. V usage is TRBV19 and J usage is TRBJ2-1; 10 nucleotides match TRBD2. Germline V gene sequence: CDR1 LNHDA, CDR2 SQIVND (reference sequence). With 3 bases clipped from V and 6 bases from J, the junction kept 8 bases outside the gene matches. The CDR3 runs to 16 residues.

The V gene is TRBV6-5, the J gene TRBJ2-7, with 7 bases fitting TRBD2. Germline CDR1 is MNHEY and CDR2 is SVGAGI. The CDR3 loop spans 15 amino acids. The trim removed 7 bases at V and 2 bases at J, leaving 11 bases unmatched. CDR3 coding DNA: TGTGCCAGCACCTCCCGGGCGGGGGAGCCCTACGAGCAGTACTTC. Its translation is CASTSRAGEPYEQYF.

Concerning this clonotype itself: The CDR3 ends on some other residue instead of the conserved phenylalanine or tryptophan, so this is likely a read error. This chain connects TRBV12-3 or TRBV12-4 to TRBJ1-1; D remains unclear. This CDR3 has 14 residues. Trimming removed 2 bases at V and 0 bases at J, with 7 bases between. The CDR3 DNA reads TGTGCCAGCAGTTTAACGGGAATGAACACTGAAGCTTTCGTT. Translation gives CASSLTGMNTEAFV.

In this sample, this clonotype turned up a few times. The chain couples TRBV7-8 to TRBJ1-5; the D is unclear. V lost 3 bases to trimming and J lost 3 bases, with 15 bases between them. This CDR3 is built from 16 residues. Germline loops: CDR1 SGHVS, CDR2 FQNEAQ. The CDR3 loop reads CASSFGRVTLNQPQHF. For the CDR3, the DNA is TGTGCCAGCAGCTTTGGTCGGGTTACGCTCAATCAGCCCCAGCATTTT.

The chain recombines TRBV12-3 or TRBV12-4 with TRBJ2-7; D is perhaps TRBD2 (6 bases). Trimming took off 4 bases at V and 2 bases at J, with 12 bases between the two ends. The CDR3 runs 14 residues. The CDR3 sequence is CASSSPSDPYEQYF. In DNA, the CDR3 is TGTGCCAGCAGTTCCCCTAGCGACCCCTACGAGCAGTACTTC.

The table lists this clonotype with many counts. This chain links TRBV7-2 with TRBJ2-7, with a weak D call TRBD2 (6 bases). Germline V gene data show CDR1 as SGHTA and CDR2 as FQGNSA. With 4 bases removed from V and 3 bases from J, the gap between germline ends came to 13 bases. CDR3 length: 14 amino acids. The CDR3 spells CASSSKTGGYEQYF. CDR3 nucleotide sequence: TGTGCCAGCAGCTCAAAGACCGGGGGCTACGAGCAGTACTTC.

In this sample, this clonotype turned up many times. The chain has TRBV28 and TRBJ2-7; 8 bases align to TRBD1. The CDR3 sequence is 15 residues long. Per germline, CDR1 MDHEN and CDR2 SYDVKM. J was trimmed by 0 bases and V by 8 bases; bases with no gene match: 9. In nucleotides, the CDR3 is TGTGCCAGCGCTATCCAGGGGGCAATCTCCTACGAGCAGTACTTC. Residues: CASAIQGAISYEQYF.

V usage is TRBV12-3 or TRBV12-4 and J usage is TRBJ1-5; tentatively, D is TRBD1 (5 bases). This CDR3 has 15 amino acids. V was cut by 1 base and J by 6 bases, with 13 bases left in between. For the CDR3, the DNA is TGTGCCAGCAGTTTAGGATCTGGGGCTCTTCAGCCCCAGCATTTT. Translated: CASSLGSGALQPQHF.

On this clonotype: This clone may be a read error of a much larger clone one base away. The chain is built from TRBV6-5 and TRBJ2-7, with D tentatively TRBD1 (6 bases). The germline CDR1 and CDR2 sequences are MNHEY and SVGAGI. The CDR3 contains 14 residues. The CDR3 here is CASRSGTISYEQDF. CDR3 nucleotide sequence: TGTGCCAGCAGATCCGGGACAATTTCCTACGAGCAGGACTTC.

Regarding this clonotype: It may be a read error: a sequence one base away is much more abundant. The rearrangement uses TRBV9 and TRBJ1-4, with D possibly TRBD1 on 6 matching bases. The CDR3 covers 17 residues. The germline V gene has CDR1 SGDLS and CDR2 YYNGEE. The CDR3 sequence: CASSVEGTPYQREKRFF. The CDR3 DNA reads as TGTGCCAGCAGCGTAGAGGGGACACCTTATCAGAGGGAAAAACGGTTTTTT.

This clonotype was seen a few times. CDR3 nucleotides: TGTGCCATCAGTGACCCCGGGACTAGCGGAGCAGATACGCAGTATTTT. It yields the protein CAISDPGTSGADTQYF. The chain uses TRBV10-3 and TRBJ2-3, with TRBD2 matching over 11 bases. Per germline, CDR1 ENHRY and CDR2 SYGVKD. The J segment lost 4 bases and the V segment lost 3 bases, leaving 6 bases of the junction unmatched. There are 16 residues in the CDR3.

This clonotype has at least ten counts. The chain recombines TRBV18 with TRBJ2-1; TRBD1 matches 8 bases. CDR1 is KGHSH, CDR2 LQKENI, per germline. V lost 8 bases, J lost 0 bases, and 6 bases stayed unmatched. The CDR3 runs 15 residues. The CDR3, as DNA: TGTGCCAGCAGTCCCGGGACAGGCTCCTACAATGAGCAGTTCTTC. Translation gives CASSPGTGSYNEQFF.

The rearrangement uses TRBV20-1 and TRBJ2-1; D gene ambiguous. Germline V gene data show CDR1 as DFQATT and CDR2 as SNEGSKA (reference sequence). Trimming took off 3 bases at V and 0 bases at J, with 9 bases between the two ends. This CDR3 is built from 14 residues. The CDR3 DNA reads as TGCAGTGCTAGTCCAGAGTACTCCTACAATGAGCAGTTCTTC. It translates to CSASPEYSYNEQFF.

This rearrangement joins TRBV5-1 to TRBJ2-5, with TRBD1 matching over 8 bases. The CDR3 spans 14 residues. J lost 5 bases, V lost 5 bases, and 8 bases had no gene match. CDR1 is SGHRS and CDR2 is YFSETQ in the germline V gene. This CDR3 is CASRSGTGMETQYF. CDR3 DNA sequence: TGCGCCAGCAGGTCCGGGACAGGAATGGAGACCCAGTACTTC.